The 15 T cell receptor beta chains reported below all come from one sample, sequenced in a study of T cells in Graves' hyperthyroidism and ophthalmopathy. TCR beta CDR3 regions were amplified from RNA. Carried out on the TCR CDR3, a first-round RT-PCR used the HTBI primer set. MiXCR, run by TCRdb on the multiplex PCR reads, gives a single entry per CDR3 protein. The sample includes roughly 570,000 distinct CDR3 sequences, about 45% of them seen just once. Sequenced input: peripheral blood or thyroid tissue (not recorded which). Receptor source: a young woman with Graves' hyperthyroidism.

This clonotype has ten or more counts. The chain combines TRBV9 with TRBJ1-3; maybe TRBD1 (6 bases). Trimming removed 2 bases at V and 1 base at J, with 7 bases between. CDR1 is SGDLS, CDR2 YYNGEE, per germline. The CDR3 totals 14 residues. The CDR3 loop reads CASSVQGSGNTIYF. CDR3 nucleotide sequence: TGTGCCAGCAGCGTGCAGGGGTCTGGAAACACCATATATTTT.

This clonotype was recorded a few times. The V call is TRBV6-5, the J call TRBJ2-7; 7 bases align to TRBD2. Germline lookup yields CDR1 MNHEY and CDR2 SVGAGI. Trimming at V came to 5 bases and at J to 1 base, leaving 14 bases not matched to a gene. CDR3 size: 17 residues. In DNA, the CDR3 is TGTGCCAGCAGTGATTTGACTAGCTGGAGGGGTTCCTACGAGCAGTACTTC. Protein: CASSDLTSWRGSYEQYF.

The chain combines TRBV20-1 with TRBJ2-5; perhaps TRBD1 as D (5 bases). CDR3 length equals 16 residues. CDR1 and CDR2 (germline): DFQATT, SNEGSKA (reference sequence). Trimming cost V 3 bases and J 3 bases, with 20 bases left between them. CDR3 bases: TGCAGTGCTAGTCCCCCCAGACAGTGGGCGAAAGAGACCCAGTACTTC. Translating gives CSASPPRQWAKETQYF.

The chain carries TRBV2 and TRBJ1-4; perhaps TRBD1 as D (6 bases). V lost 7 bases to trimming and J lost 3 bases, with 15 bases between them. The CDR3 sequence is 15 residues long. Germline CDR1 and CDR2: SNHLY and FYNNEI. In DNA form, the CDR3 reads TGTGCCAGCAAACTACAGGGCTCCCCTAATGAAAAACTGTTTTTT. It yields the protein CASKLQGSPNEKLFF.

The chain combines TRBV29-1 with TRBJ1-1; 7 positions match TRBD1. This CDR3 region has 13 residues. The trim removed 5 bases at V and 3 bases at J, leaving 6 bases unmatched. Germline V CDR1 and CDR2: SQVTM, ANQGSEA. The CDR3 DNA is TGCAGCGTTAGGGCAGGGGGGCACACTGAAGCTTTCTTT. It is translated as CSVRAGGHTEAFF.

The J gene is TRBJ2-5, the V gene TRBV5-5, with 8 bases fitting TRBD2. The CDR3 sequence is 14 residues long. Germline values: CDR1 SGHKS, CDR2 YYEKEE (reference sequence). J gave up 5 bases and V 4 bases, and 7 bases lay outside the gene matches. The CDR3 sequence is CASSPGRGYETQYF. The CDR3, as DNA: TGTGCCAGCAGCCCCGGGAGGGGATATGAGACCCAGTACTTC. The full variable domain, in which reference TRBV5-5 and TRBJ2-5 provide the parts outside the CDR3, is DAGVTQSPTHLIKTRGQQVTLRCSPISGHKSVSWYQQVLGQGPQFIFQYYEKEERGRGNFPDRFSARQFPNYSSELNVNALLLGDSALYLCASSPGRGYETQYFGPGTRLLVL.

Concerning this clonotype: Because it lacks the conserved phenylalanine or tryptophan at the end, this CDR3 is likely a read error. V and J are TRBV7-2 and TRBJ2-7; D gene uncertain. The germline V and J ends were trimmed by 3 bases and 5 bases, with 8 bases remaining between them. The CDR3 covers 12 residues. Germline assignment: CDR1 SGHTA and CDR2 FQGNSA. CDR3 region: CASSLVRNEQYS. The CDR3 bases are TGTGCCAGCAGCTTGGTGAGGAACGAGCAGTACTCC.

The V gene is TRBV14, the J gene TRBJ1-1; 10 nucleotides line up with TRBD1. Germline CDR1 and CDR2: SGHDN and FVKESK. The CDR3 spans 16 residues. J lost 5 bases, V lost 8 bases, and 14 bases had no gene match. CDR3 amino acids: CASSPQTGGTGTEAFF. In DNA form, the CDR3 reads TGTGCCAGCTCACCACAGACAGGGGGCACGGGAACTGAAGCTTTCTTT.

This CDR3 reads CSAWTSGRAVETQYF. The CDR3 DNA reads TGCAGCGCCTGGACTAGCGGGAGGGCCGTGGAGACCCAGTACTTC. The rearrangement links TRBV29-1 to TRBJ2-5; 15 nucleotides agree with TRBD2. This CDR3 comprises 15 residues. Trimming cost V 7 bases and J 5 bases; bases outside gene matches: 8. The germline V gene encodes CDR1 SQVTM and CDR2 ANQGSEA.

The rearrangement joins TRBV6-2 or TRBV6-3 to TRBJ2-2; TRBD2 matches at 14 bases. The CDR3 totals 18 residues. Germline assignment: CDR1 MNHEY and CDR2 SVGEGT. The V segment lost 7 bases and the J segment 3 bases; nucleotides outside the gene matches: 10. CDR3 in amino acids: CASTEGLAGAFDTGELFF. The CDR3 nucleotides read TGTGCCAGCACCGAGGGACTAGCGGGAGCTTTTGACACCGGGGAGCTGTTTTTT.

The genes are TRBV27 and TRBJ2-7, with 8 bases fitting TRBD1. The CDR3 has 13 residues. J was trimmed by 5 bases and V by 5 bases; bases with no gene match: 5. CDR1 is MNHEY and CDR2 is SMNVEV in the germline V gene (reference sequence). The DNA of the CDR3 is TGTGCCAGCAGTAGACAGGGGTTGGACGAGCAGTACTTC. Its translation is CASSRQGLDEQYF.

V usage is TRBV15 and J usage is TRBJ2-2; D is possibly TRBD1 or TRBD2 (6 bases each). CDR3 size: 16 residues. Germline V CDR1 and CDR2: LNHNV, YYDKDF (reference sequence). V was pared by 5 bases and J by 11 bases, with 24 bases between. The CDR3 nucleotides read TGTGCCACCAGCGAGGGAGGCAGGGACACGGGTTACGAGCTGTTTTTT. It translates to CATSEGGRDTGYELFF. The variable domain in full, with the rest retrieved from reference TRBV15 and TRBJ2-2, is DAMVIQNPRYQVTQFGKPVTLSCSQTLNHNVMYWYQQKSSQAPKLLFHYYDKDFNNEADTPDNFQSRRPNTSFCFLDIRSPGLGDTAMYLCATSEGGRDTGYELFFGEGSRLTVL.

The chain combines TRBV24-1 with TRBJ2-7; possible D gene TRBD1, 6 bases. The CDR3 runs 14 residues. V was trimmed by 5 bases and J by 3 bases, leaving 13 bases between them. Germline CDR1 is KGHDR and CDR2 is SFDVKD. The CDR3 region has the DNA TGTGCCACCAGTGCCCAGCAGGACAGCTACGAGCAGTACTTC. Translation gives CATSAQQDSYEQYF.

This clonotype appeared many times. The chain carries TRBV5-1 and TRBJ1-6; 7 bases align to TRBD1. The CDR3 has 15 amino acids. J lost 10 bases, V lost 0 bases, and 7 bases had no gene match. From germline, CDR1 is SGHRS and CDR2 YFSETQ. The CDR3, as DNA: TGCGCCAGCAGCTTGGAGGGCAGGGGGAGATCACCCCTCCACTTT. Its protein is CASSLEGRGRSPLHF.

Turning to this clonotype: Germline is not matched at one junction end, which may reflect a read error. This sequence joins TRBV9 and TRBJ1-3; 10 nucleotides agree with TRBD1. CDR1 is SGDLS and CDR2 is YYNGEE in the germline V gene. The CDR3 totals 12 residues. The CDR3 region has the DNA TGTGCCAGCAGCACAAGACAGGGGGCAATAGAGTTT. Protein sequence: CASSTRQGAIEF.